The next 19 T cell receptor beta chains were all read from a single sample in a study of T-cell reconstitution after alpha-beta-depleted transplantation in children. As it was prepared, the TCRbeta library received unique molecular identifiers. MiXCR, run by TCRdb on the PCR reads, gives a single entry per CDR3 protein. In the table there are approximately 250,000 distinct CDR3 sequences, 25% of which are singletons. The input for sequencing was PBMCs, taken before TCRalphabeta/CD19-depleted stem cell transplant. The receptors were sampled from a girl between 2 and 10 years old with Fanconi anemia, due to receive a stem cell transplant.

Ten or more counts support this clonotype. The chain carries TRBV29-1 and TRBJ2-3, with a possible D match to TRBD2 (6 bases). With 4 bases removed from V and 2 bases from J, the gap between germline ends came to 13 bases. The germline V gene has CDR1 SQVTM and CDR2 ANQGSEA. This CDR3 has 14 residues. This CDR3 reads CSVVRGLNTDTQYF. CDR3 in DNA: TGCAGCGTTGTCCGCGGACTAAACACAGATACGCAGTATTTT.

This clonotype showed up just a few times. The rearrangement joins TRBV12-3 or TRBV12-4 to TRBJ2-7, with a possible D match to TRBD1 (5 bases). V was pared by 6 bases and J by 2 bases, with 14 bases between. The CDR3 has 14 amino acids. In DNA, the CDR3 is TGTGCCAGCAGCCGTCGACAGAGTCCCTACGAGCAGTACTTC. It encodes CASSRRQSPYEQYF.

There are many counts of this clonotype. The CDR3 nucleotides read TGTGCCAGCAGCTTAAGTACGGCTGTCACAGATACGCAGTATTTT. This codes for CASSLSTAVTDTQYF. This rearrangement joins TRBV7-3 to TRBJ2-3; no clear D gene. The CDR3 sequence is 15 residues long. Germline V gives CDR1 SGHTA, CDR2 FQGTGA. The germline V and J ends were trimmed by 1 base and 2 bases, with 10 bases remaining between them.

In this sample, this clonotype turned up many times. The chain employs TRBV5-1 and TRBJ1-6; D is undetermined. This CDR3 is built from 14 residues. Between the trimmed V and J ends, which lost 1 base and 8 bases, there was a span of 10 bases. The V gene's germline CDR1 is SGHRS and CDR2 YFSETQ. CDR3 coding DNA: TGCGCCAGCAGCTTGCGTTGGCAGGATTCACCCCTCCACTTT. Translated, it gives CASSLRWQDSPLHF.

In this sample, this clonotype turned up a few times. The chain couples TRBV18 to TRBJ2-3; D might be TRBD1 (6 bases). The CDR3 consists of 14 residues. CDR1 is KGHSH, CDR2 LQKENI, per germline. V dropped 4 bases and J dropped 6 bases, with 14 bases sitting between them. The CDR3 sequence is CASSRQASLDTQYF. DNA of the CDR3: TGTGCCAGCTCACGACAGGCCTCCCTTGATACGCAGTATTTT.

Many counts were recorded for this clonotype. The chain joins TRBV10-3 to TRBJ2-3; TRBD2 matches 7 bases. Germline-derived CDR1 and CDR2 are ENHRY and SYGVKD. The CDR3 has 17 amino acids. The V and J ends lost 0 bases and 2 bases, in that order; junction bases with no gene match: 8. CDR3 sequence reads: CAISESSHAGVTDTQYF. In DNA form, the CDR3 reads TGTGCCATCAGTGAGTCCTCCCACGCGGGAGTCACAGATACGCAGTATTTT.

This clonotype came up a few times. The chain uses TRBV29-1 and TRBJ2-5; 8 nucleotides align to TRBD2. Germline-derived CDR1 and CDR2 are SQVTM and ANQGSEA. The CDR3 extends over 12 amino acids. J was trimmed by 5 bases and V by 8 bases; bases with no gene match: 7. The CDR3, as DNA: TGCAGCATGCGAGGCGGGGGGGAGACCCAGTACTTC. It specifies CSMRGGGETQYF.

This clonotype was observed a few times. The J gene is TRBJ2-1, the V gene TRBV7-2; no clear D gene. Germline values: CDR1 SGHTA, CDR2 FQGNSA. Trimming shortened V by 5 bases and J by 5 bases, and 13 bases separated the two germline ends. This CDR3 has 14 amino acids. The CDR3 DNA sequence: TGTGCCAGCAGCAACCGTGGAGTGAACAATGAGCAGTTCTTC. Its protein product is CASSNRGVNNEQFF.

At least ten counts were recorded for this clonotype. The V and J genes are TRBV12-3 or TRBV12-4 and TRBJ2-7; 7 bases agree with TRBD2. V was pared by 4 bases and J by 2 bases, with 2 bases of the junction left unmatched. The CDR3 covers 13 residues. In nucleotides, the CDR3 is TGTGCCAGCAGTTGGACTAGGACCTACGAGCAGTACTTC. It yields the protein CASSWTRTYEQYF.

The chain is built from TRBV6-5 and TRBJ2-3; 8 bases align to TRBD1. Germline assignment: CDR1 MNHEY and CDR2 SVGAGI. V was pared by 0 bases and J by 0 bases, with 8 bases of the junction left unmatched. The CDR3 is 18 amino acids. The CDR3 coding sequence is TGTGCCAGCAGTTACTCGGTCCGAGGGACAGGAAGCACAGATACGCAGTATTTT. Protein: CASSYSVRGTGSTDTQYF.

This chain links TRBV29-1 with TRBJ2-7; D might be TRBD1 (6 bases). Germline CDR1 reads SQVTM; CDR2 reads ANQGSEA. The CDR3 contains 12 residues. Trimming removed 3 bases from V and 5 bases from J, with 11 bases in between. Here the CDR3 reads CSVERQGHEQYF. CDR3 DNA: TGCAGCGTTGAGCGCCAGGGGCACGAGCAGTACTTC.

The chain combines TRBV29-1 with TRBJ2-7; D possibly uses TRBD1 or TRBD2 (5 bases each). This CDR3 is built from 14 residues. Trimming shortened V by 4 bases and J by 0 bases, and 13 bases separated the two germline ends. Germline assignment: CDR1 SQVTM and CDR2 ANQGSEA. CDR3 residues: CSVAWGGYSYEQYF. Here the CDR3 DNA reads TGCAGCGTTGCTTGGGGCGGGTACTCCTACGAGCAGTACTTC.

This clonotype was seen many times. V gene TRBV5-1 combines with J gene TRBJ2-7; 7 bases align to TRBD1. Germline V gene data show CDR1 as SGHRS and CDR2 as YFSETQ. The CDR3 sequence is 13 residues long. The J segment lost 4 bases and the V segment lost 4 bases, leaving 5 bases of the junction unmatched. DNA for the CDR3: TGCGCCAGCAGCACCGGGACAGCATACGAGCAGTACTTC. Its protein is CASSTGTAYEQYF.

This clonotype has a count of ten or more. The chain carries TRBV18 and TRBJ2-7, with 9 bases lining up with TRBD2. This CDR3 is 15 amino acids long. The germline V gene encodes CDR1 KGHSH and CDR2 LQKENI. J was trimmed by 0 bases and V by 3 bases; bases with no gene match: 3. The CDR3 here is CASSPRTSASYEQYF. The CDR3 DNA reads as TGTGCCAGCTCACCTCGGACTAGCGCCTCCTACGAGCAGTACTTC. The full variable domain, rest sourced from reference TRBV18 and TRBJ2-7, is NAGVMQNPRHLVRRRGQEARLRCSPMKGHSHVYWYRQLPEEGLKFMVYLQKENIIDESGMPKERFSAEFPKEGPSILRIQQVVRGDSAAYFCASSPRTSASYEQYFGPGTRLTVT.

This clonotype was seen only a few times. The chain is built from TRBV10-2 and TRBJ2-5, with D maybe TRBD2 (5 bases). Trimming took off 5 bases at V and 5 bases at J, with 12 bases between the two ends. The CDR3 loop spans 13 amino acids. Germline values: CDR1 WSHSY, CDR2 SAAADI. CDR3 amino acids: CASSLDWRETQYF. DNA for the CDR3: TGCGCCAGCAGTTTGGACTGGAGGGAGACCCAGTACTTC.

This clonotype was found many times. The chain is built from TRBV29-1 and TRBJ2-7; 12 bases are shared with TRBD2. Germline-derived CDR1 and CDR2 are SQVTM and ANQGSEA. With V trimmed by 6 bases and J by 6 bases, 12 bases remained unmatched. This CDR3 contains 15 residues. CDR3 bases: TGCAGCGTACAACCGACTAGCGGGAGACTACGCGAGCAGTACTTC. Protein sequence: CSVQPTSGRLREQYF.

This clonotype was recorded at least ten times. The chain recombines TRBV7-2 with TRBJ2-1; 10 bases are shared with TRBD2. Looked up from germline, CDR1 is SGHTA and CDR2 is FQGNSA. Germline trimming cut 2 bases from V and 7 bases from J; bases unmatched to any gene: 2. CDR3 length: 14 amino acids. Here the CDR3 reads CASSLRTSGNEQFF. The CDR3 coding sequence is TGTGCCAGCAGCTTAAGGACTAGCGGAAATGAGCAGTTCTTC.

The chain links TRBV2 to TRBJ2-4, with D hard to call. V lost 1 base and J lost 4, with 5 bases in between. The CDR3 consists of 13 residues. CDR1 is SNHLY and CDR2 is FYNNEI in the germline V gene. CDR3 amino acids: CASSEGTKNIQYF. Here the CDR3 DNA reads TGTGCCAGCAGTGAAGGGACGAAAAACATTCAGTACTTC.

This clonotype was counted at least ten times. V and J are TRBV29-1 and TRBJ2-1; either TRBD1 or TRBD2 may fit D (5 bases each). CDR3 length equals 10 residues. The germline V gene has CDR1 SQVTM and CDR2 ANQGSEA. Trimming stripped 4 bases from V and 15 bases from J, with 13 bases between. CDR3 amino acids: CSVGGLALFF. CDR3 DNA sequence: TGCAGCGTTGGGGGCCTAGCATTGTTCTTC.